Included here is one TCR beta chain sequence, with context. This clonotype came up many times. Its specific antigen is unknown. Base qualities are missing; no much larger clone stands one base away. This record comes from a study of early T cells in non-severe SARS-CoV-2 infection (dated by TCRdb to the early 2020s). Some background on the complete study: Because TCR sequencing was done on bulk RNA from unsorted whole blood, the alpha and beta chains could not be paired.

Set within a cohort of healthcare workers in London, UK, this nested case-control study involved weekly PCR testing of nasopharyngeal swabs along with blood sampling. Healthcare workers were enrolled in the week of the UK lockdown, from 23 to 31 March 2020, and were followed every week for up to roughly 16 weeks. Library method: 5' RACE. The listed sequencing device is NextSeq 500. The TCR library protocol attached unique molecular identifiers to individual cDNA molecules to correct for sequencing error and PCR bias. TCR alpha and beta chains were both sequenced, and the abundances of alpha and beta sequences in each sample were closely correlated with each other. The authors' pipeline ran thus. Decombinator V4 was used to annotate the V gene, J gene and CDR3 of the TCR sequences. TCRs were defined as expanded if a significant change between any two time points was detected under a Poisson model with p below 0.0001. TCR abundances were normalised to the total number of TCRs sequenced in each sample and reported as counts per million. VDJdb, accessed 1 November 2021, was searched for CMV, EBV and SARS-CoV-2 annotated TCRs, excluding TCRs annotated for multiple antigens. TCRdb redid the processing of the public reads, applying fastp at Q25 and MiXCR, and retained in-frame beta chains. When rows share a CDR3 protein, they turn into one entry using the most common DNA and genes. These V and J calls rely on TCRdb rather than the paper's analysis. Recorded for this sample are more than 45,000 distinct CDR3 sequences; about 7.7% of them occurred a single time. The ten largest clones capture 3% to 4% of the sample.

Results and caveats for the whole study, not just this receptor: VDJdb matching was skewed toward anti-spike CD8 responses, so virus-specific expansions were likely underestimated and private and CD4 specificities were missed.

The source material was whole blood. The sequence derives from an adult who was a healthcare worker with PCR-confirmed SARS-CoV-2 infection or an uninfected control (not recorded which).

For the CDR3, the sequence is CASSSTARGVPYGYTF. In nucleotide form, the sequence is TGTGCCAGCAGTTCCACCGCGCGGGGCGTCCCTTATGGCTACACCTTC. The chain uses TRBV28 and TRBJ1-2; a tentative D call is TRBD1 (5 bases match). The germline V gene sets CDR1 to MDHEN and CDR2 to SYDVKM. There are 16 amino acids in the CDR3, from cysteine to phenylalanine inclusive. This entry keeps only the CDR3 DNA: 48 bases, framed from base 1. The germline ends are 20 bases apart after V is trimmed by 4 bases and J by 5 bases.